The clone carrying this T cell receptor beta chain is a singleton in its sample. TCRdb keeps only in-frame clones here, not all; method: immunoSEQ multiplex PCR. The table has roughly 180,000 clones, about 89% seen once; the top ten hold 1.5% to 2%. Germline V gene data show CDR1 as LGHDT and CDR2 as YNNKEL (reference sequence). This CDR3 has 18 residues. Trimming cost V 1 base and J 6 bases, with 24 bases left between them. This sample is drawn from a study of T cell responses to AZD1222 COVID-19 vaccine. The chain uses TRBV3-1 (or the pseudogene TRBV3-2) and TRBJ1-1, with D perhaps matching TRBD1 (5 bases). The source is an adult who received the AZD1222 COVID-19 vaccine. The sequencing used peripheral blood, collected 28 days after the second AZD1222 dose. CDR3 DNA: TGTGCCAGCAGCCAAGTGGGGGGAGTGCGGGCCAGTCGACCTGAAGCTTTCTTT. It specifies CASSQVGGVRASRPEAFF.